This T cell receptor beta chain derives from a study of PD-L1 blockade in urothelial cancer (dated by TCRdb to between 2016 and 2019). Notes on the research overall: All patients started therapy around 2014 and received atezolizumab 1,200 mg intravenously every 3 weeks. Blood samples gave median yields of around 150,000 T cells and some 80,000 unique TCRs, along with a median clonality of around 0.08. About 85% of the roughly 29 patients were identified as males with urothelial cancer of bladder origin, and a prior smoking history was reported by 18 of 29 patients. In the same patients who had TCR sequencing, pretreatment tumors also underwent whole exome sequencing and RNA sequencing. The study was an exploratory multi-omic analysis of somatic, immune and clinical correlates of response to PD-L1 blockade with atezolizumab in urothelial cancer. Blood samples were analyzed at two time points: 3 weeks after treatment start (second dose) and 6 weeks after treatment start. Patients had an ECOG performance status of 0 or 1 and had received between 0 and 3 prior chemotherapy regimens. Pretreatment tumor samples and matched peripheral blood, collected serially before and after atezolizumab treatment, underwent TCR sequencing. Pretreatment blood TCR-seq was available for nearly 30 patients, at least one posttreatment blood collection was obtained for some 24 patients, and tumor TCR-seq was available for some 24 patients. Durable clinical benefit was achieved by nine patients but not by the remaining 20. Progression-free survival longer than 6 months counted as durable clinical benefit, and TCR features were additionally tested against both progression-free and overall survival. What the authors observed across the whole study: Small sample size (n ≈ 27) and many exploratory analyses mean the results are intended to be hypothesis-generating. Patients with durable benefit showed greater expansion of tumor-associated TCR clones in peripheral blood 3 weeks after starting treatment (n of about 21, p = 0.022). A pretreatment peripheral blood TCR clonality below the median was linked to improved progression-free and overall survival.

This sample's time point label indicates: pretreatment peripheral blood. A total of 25 to 30 patients with locally advanced or metastatic urothelial carcinoma, treated at Memorial Sloan Kettering on a trial protocol, made up the cohort. Peripheral blood mononuclear cells were collected pretreatment and during treatment, at between 1 and 8 total time points per patient. The Qiagen DNeasy Blood extraction kit was used to purify genomic DNA from total PBMCs and tumor samples. Collected pretreatment and during treatment, PBMCs were isolated and stored as previously described. A remark on this clone: Its binding antigen is unknown. No much larger clone is present one base from it, and per-base qualities are unavailable.

According to the germline V gene, CDR1 reads SGHVS and CDR2 reads FNYEAQ. The CDR3 runs 17 residues from the cysteine to the phenylalanine. Only the CDR3 DNA is retained, 51 bases long and in frame from the first base. The V end loses 5 bases and the J end loses 4 bases, and a stretch of 21 bases separates them. Synthetic TCR analog templates were spiked into each PCR to estimate absolute template abundance from read counts. TCRbeta CDR3 regions were amplified from genomic DNA with bias-controlled V and J gene primers using the immunoSEQ assay. Rearranged TCRbeta segments were sequenced at approximately 20X coverage. The original pipeline was this. Clustering was used to correct sequencing errors, and CDR3s were annotated against IMGT to assign V, D and J genes. Downstream analyses used only productive TCRbeta rearrangements, leaving out any out-of-frame or stop-codon sequences. Clonality was calculated as one minus the Shannon entropy normalized by the log of the number of unique productive sequences. Fisher's exact test with Benjamini-Hochberg correction, at a threshold of adjusted p below 0.01, was used to find clones that differed between time points or between blood and tumor. The immuneACCESS repertoire file appears here via TCRdb, limited to in-frame rearrangements. These files lack a portion of the clones; in checked studies, under half of the deficit traces to unresolved V genes, and the cause of the others is not known. That table furnishes V, J and clone size, whereas the DNA furnished D and trimming. The sample table shows approximately 47,000 clones, and roughly 80% are seen once. Of the sample, more than 1.5% falls within the top ten clones.

The sample here was PBMCs, taken around atezolizumab (anti-PD-L1) treatment. The chain was built from TRBV7-6 and TRBJ2-1; TRBD1 is a weak D gene call, 6 bases matching. The receptor comes from a man aged 45-65 years with urothelial cancer. In nucleotides, the sequence is TGTGCCAGCAGCCAGGACAGCCCCGGGGCGCCATACAATGAGCAGTTCTTC. It translates as CASSQDSPGAPYNEQFF.